Below, 27 T cell receptor beta chains from the same sample are listed, as sequenced in a study of TIL therapy for anti-PD-1-resistant metastatic lung cancer. The libraries were made with immunoSEQ v3. TCRdb's table, derived via immunoSEQ multiplex PCR, lists solely in-frame clones and lacks some. The top ten clones hold roughly 7% of a sample with tens of thousands of clones, 69% of them seen once. Time point denoted: pre-treatment sample, taken before nivolumab and TIL therapy. The sample consisted of blood, taken at baseline. These receptor sequences come from a person aged 25 to 85 with non-small cell lung cancer.

This clone was recorded only once. The chain recombines TRBV2 with TRBJ1-1, with a possible D match to TRBD1 (6 bases). CDR1 SNHLY and CDR2 FYNNEI come from the germline V gene. The length of the CDR3 is 16 residues. The V end lost 5 bases, the J end lost 1 base, and 17 bases lay between the germline ends. Here the CDR3 DNA reads TGTGCCAGCAGTAGAAGCTCAAGGGGGTGGAACACTGAAGCTTTCTTT. Translating it yields CASSRSSRGWNTEAFF.

This chain joins TRBV7-9 and TRBJ1-1, with D possibly being TRBD1 (5 bases). Trimming cost V 5 bases and J 6 bases, with 16 bases left between them. This CDR3 is 14 amino acids long. CDR1 and CDR2 (germline): SEHNR, FQNEAQ (reference sequence). CDR3 in DNA: TGTGCCAGCAGCGTACAGGAAGGGTTCGCTGAAGCTTTCTTT. Translation: CASSVQEGFAEAFF.

The chain carries TRBV11-1 and TRBJ2-1; perhaps TRBD2 as D (5 bases). Looked up from germline, CDR1 is SGHAT and CDR2 is FQDESV (reference sequence). V shed 1 base and J shed 0 bases, with 10 bases lying between them. This CDR3 has 16 amino acids. CDR3 in DNA: TGTGCCAGCAGCTTAGATGCAACTAGCTCCTACAATGAGCAGTTCTTC. It specifies CASSLDATSSYNEQFF. The full variable domain, with the rest looked up from reference TRBV11-1 and TRBJ2-1, is EAEVAQSPRYKITEKSQAVAFWCDPISGHATLYWYRQILGQGPELLVQFQDESVVDDSQLPKDRFSAERLKGVDSTLKIQPAELGDSAMYLCASSLDATSSYNEQFFGPGTRLTVL.

V and J are TRBV7-3 and TRBJ2-1, with TRBD2 identical over 9 bases. This CDR3 is 18 amino acids long. The J segment lost 8 bases and the V segment lost 5 bases, leaving 19 bases of the junction unmatched. The germline gives CDR1 SGHTA, CDR2 FQGTGA. The DNA for the CDR3 is TGTGCCAGCAGCACCACTGTTGGGGCTAGCGGGATCGTCCATGAGCAGTTCTTC. Protein product: CASSTTVGASGIVHEQFF.

This chain uses TRBV15 with TRBJ2-5, with a possible D match to TRBD2 (5 bases). Germline V gene sequence: CDR1 LNHNV, CDR2 YYDKDF (reference sequence). The V and J ends lost 1 base and 4 bases respectively, with 13 bases between them. The CDR3 is 15 residues long. Here the CDR3 reads CATSRAGWGSETQYF. In DNA form, the CDR3 reads TGTGCCACCAGCAGAGCGGGGTGGGGATCAGAGACCCAGTACTTC.

This clone turned up a few times. The chain carries TRBV7-8 and TRBJ2-6, with D perhaps TRBD1 (5 bases). V was shortened by 3 bases and J by 2 bases, with 14 bases between the two germline ends. Germline CDR1 and CDR2: SGHVS and FQNEAQ. This CDR3 has 17 amino acids. The CDR3 DNA is TGTGCCAGCAGCTTGGGCAGGGTAGGAGCTGGGGCCAACGTCCTGACTTTC. This sequence encodes CASSLGRVGAGANVLTF.

With regard to this clone: A read error may produce the germline difference seen at one junction end. V gene TRBV29-1 combines with J gene TRBJ2-1; weak D call: TRBD2 (7 bases). Per the germline V gene, CDR1 is SQVTM and CDR2 is ANQGSEA. This CDR3 comprises 12 residues. The CDR3 sequence: CSGGGPGNEQFF. As DNA, the CDR3 is TGCAGCGGGGGGGGGCCCGGCAATGAGCAATTCTTC.

The chain links TRBV15 to TRBJ1-2; D unresolved. The V end was cut by 0 bases, the J end by 7 bases, with 9 bases between. This CDR3 contains 13 residues. Germline assignment: CDR1 LNHNV and CDR2 YYDKDF (reference sequence). The CDR3 loop is CATSRDVRGGYTF. CDR3 nucleotide sequence: TGTGCCACCAGCAGAGATGTCCGGGGTGGCTACACCTTC.

This clone was recorded only once. The rearrangement joins TRBV11-3 to TRBJ2-7; possible D gene TRBD1, 5 bases. Trimming took 1 base from V and 3 from J, leaving 10 bases between them. The CDR3 runs 14 residues. CDR1 is SGHNT and CDR2 is YENEEA in the germline V gene. The chain's CDR3 is CASSLGGQNYEQYF. In nucleotides, the CDR3 is TGTGCCAGCAGCTTAGGGGGCCAGAACTACGAGCAGTACTTC.

This clone was picked up a small number of times. The chain carries TRBV7-9 and TRBJ1-1; TRBD1 might be the D (5 bases). Trimming removed 5 bases at V and 8 bases at J, with 9 bases between. The germline V gene has CDR1 SEHNR and CDR2 FQNEAQ (reference sequence). The CDR3 runs 11 residues. CDR3 region: CASSVGVEAFF. CDR3 in DNA: TGTGCCAGCAGCGTAGGGGTGGAAGCTTTCTTT. Variable domain in full (rest from reference TRBV7-9 and TRBJ1-1): DTGVSQNPRHKITKRGQNVTFRCDPISEHNRLYWYRQTLGQGPEFLTYFQNEAQLEKSRLLSDRFSAERPKGSFSTLEIQRTEQGDSAMYLCASSVGVEAFFGQGTRLTVV.

The chain is built from TRBV11-2 and TRBJ1-1; TRBD1 agrees at 8 bases. The CDR3 extends over 15 amino acids. V trimming: 4 bases; J trimming: 6 bases; junction bases outside the gene matches: 10. CDR1 is SGHAT, CDR2 FQNNGV, per germline. CDR3 sequence: CASSSTTGGRPEAFF. The CDR3 coding sequence is TGTGCCAGCAGCTCAACTACAGGGGGGAGGCCTGAAGCTTTCTTT.

This clone was observed a handful of times. This chain uses TRBV5-1 with TRBJ2-2; D is unclear. The V and J ends lost 4 bases and 7 bases respectively, with 17 bases between them. CDR1 is SGHRS, CDR2 YFSETQ, per germline. The CDR3 runs to 15 residues. CDR3 coding DNA: TGCGCCAGCAGCCTCGGCCCCTGGGTTGGCGGGGAGCTGTTTTTT. It yields the protein CASSLGPWVGGELFF.

The chain is built from TRBV2 and TRBJ1-3; 7 bases are shared with TRBD1. The ends lost 3 bases at V and 9 bases at J; junction bases unmatched: 11. This CDR3 has 15 residues. The V gene's germline CDR1 is SNHLY and CDR2 FYNNEI. CDR3 sequence reads: CASSDFGQALSTIYF. In DNA, the CDR3 is TGTGCCAGCAGTGACTTCGGACAGGCATTGTCCACCATATATTTT.

The CDR3 DNA reads as TGCGCCAGCAGCTTGATGTGGATAGCGGGGGGTCAAGAGACCCAGTACTTC. It is translated as CASSLMWIAGGQETQYF. The V and J genes are TRBV5-1 and TRBJ2-5; TRBD2 matches at 10 bases. The V and J ends lost 1 base and 2 bases, in that order; junction bases with no gene match: 8. Germline V gene sequence: CDR1 SGHRS, CDR2 YFSETQ. This CDR3 has 17 residues. Based on the CDR3 plus reference TRBV5-1 and TRBJ2-5, the full variable domain is KAGVTQTPRYLIKTRGQQVTLSCSPISGHRSVSWYQQTPGQGLQFLFEYFSETQRNKGNFPGRFSGRQFSNSRSEMNVSTLELGDSALYLCASSLMWIAGGQETQYFGPGTRLLVL.

The gene calls are TRBV11-2 and TRBJ2-1, with TRBD2 matching 7 bases. The CDR3 is made up of 17 amino acids. V lost 1 base to trimming and J lost 2 bases; unmatched junction nucleotides: 8. Looked up from germline, CDR1 is SGHAT and CDR2 is FQNNGV. CDR3 loop: CASSLVFGGGPYNEQFF. DNA for the CDR3: TGTGCCAGCAGCTTAGTATTCGGCGGGGGTCCCTACAATGAGCAGTTCTTC.

This clone was seen just once. The V and J genes are TRBV6-5 and TRBJ1-2; D possibly corresponds to TRBD1 (5 bases). The CDR3 length is 13 residues. V gave up 5 bases and J gave up 4 bases, with 11 bases separating them. In germline, CDR1 is MNHEY, CDR2 SVGAGI. Here the CDR3 reads CASSPGRSYGYTF. The CDR3 DNA reads as TGTGCCAGCAGTCCGGGACGGAGCTATGGCTACACCTTC.

In this sample, this clone turned up a few times. The gene calls are TRBV5-1 and TRBJ1-2, with TRBD1 as a possible D gene (6 bases). Looked up from germline, CDR1 is SGHRS and CDR2 is YFSETQ. V was clipped by 4 bases and J by 4 bases, with 23 bases between them. The CDR3 sequence is 17 residues long. The CDR3 coding sequence is TGCGCCAGCAGCCTACGATTAGACAGGAGCAATCCCTATGGCTACACCTTC. This encodes CASSLRLDRSNPYGYTF.

The V call is TRBV30, the J call TRBJ2-7; D is possibly TRBD2 (5 bases). CDR1 and CDR2 (germline): GTSNPN, SVGIG (reference sequence). With 3 bases removed from V and 3 bases from J, the gap between germline ends came to 18 bases. CDR3 size: 15 residues. The CDR3 nucleotides are TGTGCCTGGAGCCCACCGGGGAAAGCTTACTACGAGCAGTACTTC. It yields the protein CAWSPPGKAYYEQYF.

The chain combines TRBV27 with TRBJ1-4; 8 bases match TRBD1. The CDR3 runs to 16 residues. Germline-derived CDR1 and CDR2 are MNHEY and SMNVEV (reference sequence). Trimming removed 6 bases from V and 0 bases from J; junction bases left unmatched: 6. Written as DNA, the CDR3 is TGTGCCAGCAGCCCGACAGGGGACGCAACTAATGAAAAACTGTTTTTT. The encoded protein is CASSPTGDATNEKLFF.

The chain links TRBV10-1 to TRBJ2-5; TRBD1 might be the D (6 bases). Germline CDR1 WNHNN, CDR2 SYGVQD (reference sequence). CDR3 length equals 14 residues. V was clipped by 6 bases and J by 1 base, with 12 bases between them. CDR3 in amino acids: CASSRDTIQETQYF. The CDR3 bases are TGCGCCAGCAGCCGGGACACCATCCAAGAGACCCAGTACTTC.

This clone has a single count. The V and J genes are TRBV11-2 and TRBJ2-7; D call uncertain. The CDR3 extends over 12 amino acids. CDR1 SGHAT and CDR2 FQNNGV come from the germline V gene. Between the trimmed V and J ends, which lost 5 bases and 3 bases, there was a span of 8 bases. The CDR3, as DNA: TGTGCCAGCAGCCAAATCGACTACGAGCAGTACTTC. Translation gives CASSQIDYEQYF.

This chain links TRBV2 with TRBJ2-2, with 7 bases that match TRBD1. V gave up 8 bases and J gave up 6 bases; unmatched junction bases: 9. The germline V gene encodes CDR1 SNHLY and CDR2 FYNNEI. The CDR3 totals 14 residues. The CDR3 reads CASRGGLRAGELFF. CDR3 nucleotides: TGTGCCAGCCGAGGGGGCCTGAGGGCCGGGGAGCTGTTTTTT.

This rearrangement joins TRBV9 to TRBJ2-7, with 8 positions matching TRBD1. The CDR3 covers 15 residues. The V and J ends lost 0 bases and 2 bases, in that order; junction bases with no gene match: 4. The germline V gene has CDR1 SGDLS and CDR2 YYNGEE. In DNA, the CDR3 is TGTGCCAGCAGCGTAGCGGCAGGGGGCCCCTACGAGCAGTACTTC. Protein sequence: CASSVAAGGPYEQYF.

The chain has TRBV11-2 and TRBJ2-1; 7 nucleotides line up with TRBD2. Germline assignment: CDR1 SGHAT and CDR2 FQNNGV. CDR3 length: 14 amino acids. The V gene end was trimmed by 3 bases and the J gene end by 15 bases; junction bases not matched to a gene: 14. CDR3 loop: CASSLGIGRGVPFF. CDR3 DNA sequence: TGTGCCAGCAGCTTGGGGATAGGTCGGGGGGTACCGTTCTTC.

This clone was found a few times. V usage is TRBV21-1 and J usage is TRBJ1-5. TRBV21-1 is assigned pseudogene status. The CDR3 is 14 residues long. CDR3 nucleotides: TGTGCCAGCAGCAGAGAGCCTTCTTATCAGCCCCAGCATTTT. Translated, it gives CASSREPSYQPQHF.

The genes are TRBV7-8 and TRBJ1-5; 7 bases are shared with TRBD1. From germline, CDR1 is SGHVS and CDR2 FQNEAQ. The CDR3 is made up of 15 amino acids. V was clipped by 5 bases and J by 3 bases; unmatched bases: 7. The DNA for the CDR3 is TGTGCCAGCAGCCCGGACAGGAGCTACAATCAGCCCCAGCATTTT. As protein: CASSPDRSYNQPQHF.

The chain links TRBV5-6 to TRBJ2-5; tentatively, D is TRBD1 (6 bases). There are 15 residues in the CDR3. Looked up from germline, CDR1 is SGHDT and CDR2 is YYEEEE. V lost 7 bases and J lost 4, with 20 bases in between. Here the CDR3 DNA reads TGTGCCAGCTTACGCTATGCCGGGACACTAGAGACCCAGTACTTC. Amino acids: CASLRYAGTLETQYF.